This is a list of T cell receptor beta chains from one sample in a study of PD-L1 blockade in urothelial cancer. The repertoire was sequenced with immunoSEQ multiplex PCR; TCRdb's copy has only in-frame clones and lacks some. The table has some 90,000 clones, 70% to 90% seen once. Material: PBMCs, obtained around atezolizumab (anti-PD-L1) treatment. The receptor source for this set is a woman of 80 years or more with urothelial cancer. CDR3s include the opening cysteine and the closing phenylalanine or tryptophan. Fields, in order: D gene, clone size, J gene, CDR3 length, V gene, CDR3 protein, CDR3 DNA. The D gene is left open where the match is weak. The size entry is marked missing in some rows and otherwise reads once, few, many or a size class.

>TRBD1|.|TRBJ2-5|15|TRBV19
CASSIVGTVQETQYF
TGTGCCAGTAGTATAGTCGGGACAGTACAAGAGACCCAGTACTTC
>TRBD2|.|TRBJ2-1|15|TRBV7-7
CASSPGLAGADEQFF
TGTGCCAGCAGCCCGGGACTAGCGGGGGCGGATGAGCAGTTCTTC
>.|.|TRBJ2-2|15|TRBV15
CATSRGMTNTGELFF
TGTGCCACCAGCAGGGGCATGACGAACACCGGGGAGCTGTTTTTT
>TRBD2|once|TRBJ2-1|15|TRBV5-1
CASTHFPSGYNEQFF
TGCGCCAGCACCCACTTCCCTAGCGGCTACAATGAGCAGTTCTTC
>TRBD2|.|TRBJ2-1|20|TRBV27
CASSIPGLAGGPSSYNEQFF
TGTGCCAGCAGTATACCGGGACTAGCGGGAGGGCCGTCATCCTACAATGAGCAGTTCTTC
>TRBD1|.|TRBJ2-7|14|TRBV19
CASSKPGQAYEQYF
TGTGCCAGCAGTAAACCGGGACAGGCCTACGAGCAGTACTTC
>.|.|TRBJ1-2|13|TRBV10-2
CASQPGSDSGYTF
TGCGCCAGCCAACCAGGGTCGGACAGTGGCTACACCTTC
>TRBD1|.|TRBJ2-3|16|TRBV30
CAWSLPSGQGADTQYF
TGTGCCTGGAGTCTACCCTCGGGACAGGGGGCAGATACGCAGTATTTT
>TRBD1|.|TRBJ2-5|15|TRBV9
CASSGRDRAQETQYF
TGTGCCAGCAGCGGCCGGGACAGGGCTCAAGAGACCCAGTACTTC
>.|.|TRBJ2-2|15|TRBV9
CASSRRQENTGELFF
TGTGCCAGCAGTCGAAGACAGGAAAACACCGGGGAGCTGTTTTTT
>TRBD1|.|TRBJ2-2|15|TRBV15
CATSVGQGQAGELFF
TGTGCCACCAGTGTTGGACAGGGCCAAGCCGGGGAGCTGTTTTTT
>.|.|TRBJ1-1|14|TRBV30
CAWNMGRGGTEAFF
TGTGCCTGGAACATGGGCAGGGGTGGCACTGAAGCTTTCTTT
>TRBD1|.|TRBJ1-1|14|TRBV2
CASTMDRGNTEAFF
TGTGCCAGCACTATGGACAGGGGGAACACTGAAGCTTTCTTT
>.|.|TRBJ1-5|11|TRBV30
CALGRGQPQHF
TGTGCCCTTGGACGGGGGCAGCCCCAGCATTTT
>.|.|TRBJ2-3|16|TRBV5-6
CASSLRLGTRTDTQYF
TGTGCCAGCAGCCTCCGACTGGGGACTCGCACAGATACGCAGTATTTT
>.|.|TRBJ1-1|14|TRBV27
CASSWGLMNTEAFF
TGTGCCAGCAGTTGGGGCCTGATGAACACTGAAGCTTTCTTT
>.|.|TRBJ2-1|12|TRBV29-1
CSALDTYNEQFF
TGCAGCGCCCTGGACACATACAATGAGCAGTTCTTC
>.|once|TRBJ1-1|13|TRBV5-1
CASSPQKNTEAFF
TGCGCCAGCAGCCCACAGAAGAACACTGAAGCTTTCTTT
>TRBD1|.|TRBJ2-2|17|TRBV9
CASSVAPPGQRTGELFF
TGTGCCAGCAGCGTAGCTCCCCCGGGACAGCGCACCGGGGAGCTGTTTTTT
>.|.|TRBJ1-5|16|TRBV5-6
CASSLGPGDNNQPQHF
TGTGCCAGCAGCTTGGGTCCCGGGGACAACAATCAGCCCCAGCATTTT
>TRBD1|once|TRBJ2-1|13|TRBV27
CASRTGVINEQFF
TGTGCCAGCAGGACAGGGGTAATCAATGAGCAGTTCTTC
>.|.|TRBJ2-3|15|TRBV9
CASSLGGGSTDTQYF
TGTGCCAGCAGCCTGGGCGGCGGGAGCACAGATACGCAGTATTTT
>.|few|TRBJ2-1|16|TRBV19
CASSIMEQSSYNEQFF
TGTGCCAGTAGTATAATGGAGCAAAGCTCCTACAATGAGCAGTTCTTC
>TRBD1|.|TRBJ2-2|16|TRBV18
CASSPKQGAQTGELFF
TGTGCCAGCTCACCAAAACAGGGGGCACAAACCGGGGAGCTGTTTTTT
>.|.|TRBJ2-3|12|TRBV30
CAWSFRGDTQYF
TGTGCCTGGTCCTTCCGGGGAGATACGCAGTATTTT
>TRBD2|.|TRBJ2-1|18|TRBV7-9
CASSSPLGRGDPYNEQFF
TGTGCCAGCAGCTCACCCCTGGGGAGGGGAGATCCCTACAATGAGCAGTTCTTC
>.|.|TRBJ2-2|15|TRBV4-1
CASSQDRTNTGELFF
TGCGCCAGCAGCCAAGACAGGACGAACACCGGGGAGCTGTTTTTT
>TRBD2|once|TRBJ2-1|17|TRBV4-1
CASSQDQAAGGPREQFF
TGCGCCAGCAGCCAAGATCAAGCCGCGGGAGGGCCCCGGGAGCAGTTCTTC